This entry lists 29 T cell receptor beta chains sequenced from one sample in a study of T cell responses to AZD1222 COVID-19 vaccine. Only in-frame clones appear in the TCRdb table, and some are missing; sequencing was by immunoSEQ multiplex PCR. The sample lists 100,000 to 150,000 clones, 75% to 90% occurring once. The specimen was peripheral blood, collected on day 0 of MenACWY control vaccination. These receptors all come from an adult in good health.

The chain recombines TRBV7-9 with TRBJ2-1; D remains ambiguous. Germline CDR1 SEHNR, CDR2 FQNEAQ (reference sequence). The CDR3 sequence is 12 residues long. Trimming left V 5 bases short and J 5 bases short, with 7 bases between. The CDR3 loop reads CASSRYDNEQFF. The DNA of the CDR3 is TGTGCCAGCAGCCGTTACGACAATGAGCAGTTCTTC.

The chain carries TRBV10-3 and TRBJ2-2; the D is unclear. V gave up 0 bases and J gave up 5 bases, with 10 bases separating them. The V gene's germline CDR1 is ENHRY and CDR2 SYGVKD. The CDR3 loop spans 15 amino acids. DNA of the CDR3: TGTGCCATCAGTGAGTCGCTTCAGGCGACCGGGGAGCTGTTTTTT. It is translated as CAISESLQATGELFF.

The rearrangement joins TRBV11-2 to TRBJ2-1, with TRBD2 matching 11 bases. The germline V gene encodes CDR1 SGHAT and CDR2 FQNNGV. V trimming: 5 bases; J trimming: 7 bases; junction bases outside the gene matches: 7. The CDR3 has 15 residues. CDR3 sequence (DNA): TGTGCCAGCAGCCCGAGACTAGCGGGACGGAATGAGCAGTTCTTC. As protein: CASSPRLAGRNEQFF.

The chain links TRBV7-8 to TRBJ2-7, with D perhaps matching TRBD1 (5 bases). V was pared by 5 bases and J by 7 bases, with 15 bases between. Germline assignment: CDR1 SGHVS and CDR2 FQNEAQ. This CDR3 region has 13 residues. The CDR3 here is CASSVQGIGEQYF. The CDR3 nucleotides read TGTGCCAGCAGCGTGCAGGGTATAGGGGAGCAGTACTTC.

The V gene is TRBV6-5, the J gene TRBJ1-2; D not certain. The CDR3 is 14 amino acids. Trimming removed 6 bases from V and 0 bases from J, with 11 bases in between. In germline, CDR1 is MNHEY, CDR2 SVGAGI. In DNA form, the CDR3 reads TGTGCCAGCAGCGAGAGACGGGCTAACTATGGCTACACCTTC. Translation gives CASSERRANYGYTF.

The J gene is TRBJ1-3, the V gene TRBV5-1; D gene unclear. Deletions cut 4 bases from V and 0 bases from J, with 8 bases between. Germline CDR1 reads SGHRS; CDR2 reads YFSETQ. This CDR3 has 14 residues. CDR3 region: CASSPRSSGNTIYF. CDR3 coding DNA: TGCGCCAGCAGCCCCCGGAGCTCTGGAAACACCATATATTTT.

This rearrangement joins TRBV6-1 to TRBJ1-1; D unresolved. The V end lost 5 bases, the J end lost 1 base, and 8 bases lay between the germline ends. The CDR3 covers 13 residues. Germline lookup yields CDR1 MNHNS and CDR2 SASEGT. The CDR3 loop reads CASSPQSNTEAFF. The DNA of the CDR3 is TGTGCCAGCAGTCCTCAATCGAACACTGAAGCTTTCTTT.

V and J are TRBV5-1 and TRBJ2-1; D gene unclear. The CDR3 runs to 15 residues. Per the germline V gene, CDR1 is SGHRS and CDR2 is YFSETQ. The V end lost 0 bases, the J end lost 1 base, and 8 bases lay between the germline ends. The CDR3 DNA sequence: TGCGCCAGCAGCTTGGGAGGAGTATCCTACAATGAGCAGTTCTTC. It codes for CASSLGGVSYNEQFF. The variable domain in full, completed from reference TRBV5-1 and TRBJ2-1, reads KAGVTQTPRYLIKTRGQQVTLSCSPISGHRSVSWYQQTPGQGLQFLFEYFSETQRNKGNFPGRFSGRQFSNSRSEMNVSTLELGDSALYLCASSLGGVSYNEQFFGPGTRLTVL.

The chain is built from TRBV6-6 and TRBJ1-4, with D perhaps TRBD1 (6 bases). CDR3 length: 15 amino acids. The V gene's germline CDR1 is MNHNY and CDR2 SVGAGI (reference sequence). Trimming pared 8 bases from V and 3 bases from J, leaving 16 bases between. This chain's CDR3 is CASATRGAANEKLFF. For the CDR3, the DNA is TGTGCCAGCGCTACCCGGGGGGCGGCTAATGAAAAACTGTTTTTT.

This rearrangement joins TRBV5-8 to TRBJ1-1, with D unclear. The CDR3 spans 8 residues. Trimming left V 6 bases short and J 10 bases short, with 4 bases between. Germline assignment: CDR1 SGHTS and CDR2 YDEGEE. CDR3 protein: CASNGAFF. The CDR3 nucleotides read TGTGCCAGCAACGGAGCTTTCTTT.

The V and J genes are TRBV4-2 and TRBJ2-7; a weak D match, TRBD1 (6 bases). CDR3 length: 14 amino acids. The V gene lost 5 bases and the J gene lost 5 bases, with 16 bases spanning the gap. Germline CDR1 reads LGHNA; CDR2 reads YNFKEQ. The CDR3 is CASSSSGARDEQYF. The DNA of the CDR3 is TGTGCCAGCAGCTCCTCAGGGGCTAGGGACGAGCAGTACTTC.

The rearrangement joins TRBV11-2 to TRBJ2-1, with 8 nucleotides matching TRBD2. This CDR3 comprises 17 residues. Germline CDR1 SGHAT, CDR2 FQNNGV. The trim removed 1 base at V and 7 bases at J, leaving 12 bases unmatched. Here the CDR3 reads CASSLGIAGKRGNEQFF. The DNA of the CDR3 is TGTGCCAGCAGCTTAGGGATAGCGGGAAAAAGGGGGAATGAGCAGTTCTTC.

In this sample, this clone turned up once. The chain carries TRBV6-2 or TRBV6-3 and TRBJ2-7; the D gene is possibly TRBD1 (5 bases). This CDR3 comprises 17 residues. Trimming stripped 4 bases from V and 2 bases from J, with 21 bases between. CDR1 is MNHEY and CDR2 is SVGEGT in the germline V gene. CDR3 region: CASSSPRQPKKPYEQYF. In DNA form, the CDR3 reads TGTGCCAGCAGTTCTCCGAGACAGCCCAAGAAACCCTACGAGCAGTACTTC.

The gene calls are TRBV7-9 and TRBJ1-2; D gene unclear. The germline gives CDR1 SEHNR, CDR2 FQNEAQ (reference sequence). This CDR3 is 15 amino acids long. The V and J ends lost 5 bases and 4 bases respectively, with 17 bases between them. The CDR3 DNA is TGTGCCAGCAGCCCGAACTCCGGAGGGCGCTATGGCTACACCTTC. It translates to CASSPNSGGRYGYTF. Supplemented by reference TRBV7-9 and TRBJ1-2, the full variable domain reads DTGVSQNPRHKITKRGQNVTFRCDPISEHNRLYWYRQTLGQGPEFLTYFQNEAQLEKSRLLSDRFSAERPKGSFSTLEIQRTEQGDSAMYLCASSPNSGGRYGYTFGSGTRLTVV.

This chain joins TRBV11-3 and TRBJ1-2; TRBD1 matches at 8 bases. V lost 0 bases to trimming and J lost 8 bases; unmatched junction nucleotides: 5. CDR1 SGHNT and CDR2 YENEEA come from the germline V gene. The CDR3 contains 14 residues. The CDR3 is CASSLDSGGAGYTF. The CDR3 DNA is TGTGCCAGCAGCTTAGACTCAGGGGGCGCGGGCTACACCTTC.

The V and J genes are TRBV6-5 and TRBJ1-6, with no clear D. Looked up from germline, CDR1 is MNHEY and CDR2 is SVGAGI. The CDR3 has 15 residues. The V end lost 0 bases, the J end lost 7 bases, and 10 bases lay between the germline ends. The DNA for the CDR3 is TGTGCCAGCAGTTACTCGAAGGGATTGAATTCACCCCTCCACTTT. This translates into CASSYSKGLNSPLHF.

The CDR3 is CASSLKYSGSYEQYF. The CDR3 nucleotides are TGTGCCAGCAGCTTAAAGTATAGCGGGAGTTACGAGCAGTACTTC. The chain recombines TRBV13 with TRBJ2-7, with 9 bases matching TRBD2. CDR1 is PRHDT, CDR2 FYEKMQ, per germline (reference sequence). J gave up 4 bases and V 2 bases, and 6 bases lay outside the gene matches. This CDR3 has 15 residues.

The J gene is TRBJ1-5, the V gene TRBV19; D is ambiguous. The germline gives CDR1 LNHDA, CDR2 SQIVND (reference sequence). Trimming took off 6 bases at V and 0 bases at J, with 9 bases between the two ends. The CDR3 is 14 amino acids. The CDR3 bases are TGTGCCAGTAGCTCAGGTGTTAGCAATCAGCCCCAGCATTTT. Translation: CASSSGVSNQPQHF.

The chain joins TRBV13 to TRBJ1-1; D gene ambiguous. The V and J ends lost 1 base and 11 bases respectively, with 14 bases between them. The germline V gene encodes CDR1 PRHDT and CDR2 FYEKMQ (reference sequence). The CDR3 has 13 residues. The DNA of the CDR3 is TGTGCCAGCAGCTTAGAGGGCGACGTTGGGGCTTTCTTT. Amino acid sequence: CASSLEGDVGAFF.

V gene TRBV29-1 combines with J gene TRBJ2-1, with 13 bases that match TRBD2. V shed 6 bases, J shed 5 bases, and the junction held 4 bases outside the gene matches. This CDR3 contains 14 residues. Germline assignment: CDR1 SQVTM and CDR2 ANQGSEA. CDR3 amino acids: CSVRGLAGDNEQFF. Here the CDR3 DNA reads TGCAGCGTCCGCGGACTAGCGGGGGACAATGAGCAGTTCTTC.

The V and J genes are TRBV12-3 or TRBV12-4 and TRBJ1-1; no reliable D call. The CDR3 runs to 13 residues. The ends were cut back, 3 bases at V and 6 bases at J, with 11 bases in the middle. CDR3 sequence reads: CASSFQEGAEAFF. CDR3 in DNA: TGTGCCAGCAGTTTCCAAGAGGGAGCTGAAGCTTTCTTT.

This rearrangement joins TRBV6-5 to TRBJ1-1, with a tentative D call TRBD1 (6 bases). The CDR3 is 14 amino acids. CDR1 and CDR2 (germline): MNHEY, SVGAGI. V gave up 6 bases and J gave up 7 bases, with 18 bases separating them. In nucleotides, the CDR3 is TGTGCCAGCAGGGCACAGGGAGGTGTGCTTGAAGCTTTCTTT. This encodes CASRAQGGVLEAFF.

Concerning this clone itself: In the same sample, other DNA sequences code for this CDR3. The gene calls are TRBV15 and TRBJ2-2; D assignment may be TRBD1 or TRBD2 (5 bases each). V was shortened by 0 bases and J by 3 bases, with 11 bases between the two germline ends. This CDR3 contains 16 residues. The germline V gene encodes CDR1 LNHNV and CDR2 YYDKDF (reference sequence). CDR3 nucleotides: TGTGCCACCAGCAGAGATAAGGGGCGGGACACCGGGGAGCTGTTTTTT. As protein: CATSRDKGRDTGELFF.

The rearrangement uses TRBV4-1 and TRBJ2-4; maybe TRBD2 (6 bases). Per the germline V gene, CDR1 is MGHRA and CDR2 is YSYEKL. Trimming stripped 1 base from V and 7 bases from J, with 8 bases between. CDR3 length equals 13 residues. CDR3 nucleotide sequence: TGCGCCAGCAGCCAAGTCCTAGCGAACATTCAGTACTTC. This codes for CASSQVLANIQYF.

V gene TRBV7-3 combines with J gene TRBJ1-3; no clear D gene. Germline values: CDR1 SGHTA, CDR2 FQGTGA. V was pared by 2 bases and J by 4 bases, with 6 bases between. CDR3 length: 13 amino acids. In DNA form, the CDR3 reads TGTGCCAGCAGCTTATTGGCCGGAAACACCATATATTTT. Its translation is CASSLLAGNTIYF.

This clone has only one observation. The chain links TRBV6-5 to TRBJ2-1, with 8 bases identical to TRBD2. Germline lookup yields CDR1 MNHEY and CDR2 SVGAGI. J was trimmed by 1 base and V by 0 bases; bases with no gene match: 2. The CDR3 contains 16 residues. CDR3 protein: CASSYSPSGSYNEQFF. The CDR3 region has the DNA TGTGCCAGCAGTTACTCCCCTAGCGGGTCCTACAATGAGCAGTTCTTC.

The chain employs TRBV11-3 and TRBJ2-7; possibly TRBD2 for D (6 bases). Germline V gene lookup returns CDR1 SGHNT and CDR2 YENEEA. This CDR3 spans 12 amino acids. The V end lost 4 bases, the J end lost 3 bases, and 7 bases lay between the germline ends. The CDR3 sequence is CASSSGVYEQYF. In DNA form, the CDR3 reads TGTGCCAGCAGCTCGGGGGTCTACGAGCAGTACTTC.

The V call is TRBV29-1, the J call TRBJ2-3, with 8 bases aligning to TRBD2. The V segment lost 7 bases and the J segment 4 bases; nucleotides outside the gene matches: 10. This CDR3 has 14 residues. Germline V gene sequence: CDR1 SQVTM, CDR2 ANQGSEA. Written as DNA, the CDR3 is TGCAGCGCCCTAAACAGCGGGAGCGCAGATACGCAGTATTTT. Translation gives CSALNSGSADTQYF.

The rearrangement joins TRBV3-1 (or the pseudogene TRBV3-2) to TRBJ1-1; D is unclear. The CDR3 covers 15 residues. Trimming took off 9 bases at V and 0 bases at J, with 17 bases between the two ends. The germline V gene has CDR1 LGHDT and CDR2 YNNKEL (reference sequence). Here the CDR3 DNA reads TGTGCCAGAACTATCCGAGCCCCGTTGAACACTGAAGCTTTCTTT. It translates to CARTIRAPLNTEAFF.